The table lists the clone carrying this T cell receptor (beta chain) with a few counts. Per the original data handling: A classifier for distant metastasis in papillary thyroid cancer was constructed using CDR3 differences observed across clinicopathological groups. With MiXCR, TCRdb called clones anew from the PCR reads. The V and J calls were determined by TCRdb, not by the authors. The table has 25,000 to 30,000 clones, roughly 25% seen once. The data originate from a study of metastatic and nonmetastatic thyroid tumors. Study-wide background: Where malignant and benign thyroid patients were concerned, repertoires were compared across blood and tumor or nodule tissue.

The length of the CDR3 is 15 residues. Per the germline V gene, CDR1 is MNHEY and CDR2 is SMNVEV (reference sequence). Losses at the gene ends were 6 bases for V and 4 bases for J; bases not matched to a gene: 9. Thyroid surgery was performed in patients who had received no treatment beforehand. This chain uses TRBV27 with TRBJ2-3; 8 positions agree with TRBD2. The TCR comes from a female donor with papillary thyroid cancer or a benign thyroid nodule (not recorded which). Some clones in this sample may be carry-over from other donors' samples. Sequencing input: blood. In DNA form, the CDR3 reads TGTGCCAGCAGCCCTATGCGGGAGGTTTCAGATACGCAGTATTTT. Encoded protein: CASSPMREVSDTQYF.